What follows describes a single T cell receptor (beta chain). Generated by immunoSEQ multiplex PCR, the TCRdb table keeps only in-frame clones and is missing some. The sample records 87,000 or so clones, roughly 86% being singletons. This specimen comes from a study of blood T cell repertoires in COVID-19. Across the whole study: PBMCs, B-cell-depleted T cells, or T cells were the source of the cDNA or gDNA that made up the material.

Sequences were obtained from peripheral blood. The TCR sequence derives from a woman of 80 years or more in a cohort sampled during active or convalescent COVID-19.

The CDR3 region is CASSQDRGGTGNEQFF. The CDR3, as DNA: TGCGCCAGCAGCCAAGATCGAGGGGGTACGGGGAATGAGCAGTTCTTC. The rearrangement joins TRBV4-1 to TRBJ2-1; tentatively, D is TRBD1 (6 bases). The CDR3 has 16 residues. The germline V and J ends were trimmed by 0 bases and 7 bases, with 16 bases remaining between them. The germline gives CDR1 MGHRA, CDR2 YSYEKL.